These 7 T cell receptor beta chains were all obtained from the same sample, sequenced in a study of shared clonotypes between healthy human individuals. TCRdb's table, derived via immunoSEQ multiplex PCR, lists solely in-frame clones and lacks some. The sample holds some 630,000 clones, about two thirds seen once. Source material: memory CD4+ T cells sorted from blood. This sample's subset: CD45RA-negative fraction. The receptor set was obtained from a woman aged 25 to 39 in good health.

J is TRBJ1-3 and V is TRBV11-2, with unresolved D. The CDR3 is 16 residues long. The germline V gene has CDR1 SGHAT and CDR2 FQNNGV. The germline V and J ends were trimmed by 5 bases and 0 bases, with 14 bases remaining between them. The CDR3 region has the DNA TGTGCCAGCAGCCTCCAAATCGGGAGCTCTGGAAACACCATATATTTT. This sequence encodes CASSLQIGSSGNTIYF.

The chain links TRBV5-1 to TRBJ1-1; the D gene is possibly TRBD1 (6 bases). V shed 3 bases and J shed 3 bases, with 12 bases lying between them. This CDR3 is built from 14 residues. CDR1 SGHRS and CDR2 YFSETQ come from the germline V gene. CDR3 bases: TGCGCCAGCAGCTGGGGAGACAGGTACACTGAAGCTTTCTTT. Translation gives CASSWGDRYTEAFF.

This clone occurred a few times. The genes are TRBV28 and TRBJ1-2; D is ambiguous. CDR1 MDHEN and CDR2 SYDVKM come from the germline V gene. V was clipped by 8 bases and J by 5 bases, with 15 bases between them. CDR3 size: 13 residues. The CDR3 protein is CASRDPRGYGYTF. CDR3 bases: TGTGCCAGCCGTGACCCTCGAGGATATGGCTACACCTTC.

The gene calls are TRBV4-2 and TRBJ2-7; D may be TRBD1 (5 bases). Germline assignment: CDR1 LGHNA and CDR2 YNFKEQ. The ends were cut back, 0 bases at V and 5 bases at J, with 14 bases in the middle. The CDR3 runs to 15 residues. The CDR3 DNA follows: TGTGCCAGCAGCCAAGACGGCAGGATGGACAACGAGCAGTACTTC. This translates into CASSQDGRMDNEQYF.

The chain joins TRBV29-1 to TRBJ1-2, with D possibly TRBD1 on 5 matching bases. Germline loops: CDR1 SQVTM, CDR2 ANQGSEA. The CDR3 extends over 11 amino acids. With 3 bases removed from V and 7 bases from J, the gap between germline ends came to 9 bases. CDR3 in amino acids: CSVDERGGYTF. Here the CDR3 DNA reads TGCAGCGTTGACGAAAGGGGTGGCTACACCTTC.

Many counts were recorded for this clone. The V call is TRBV2, the J call TRBJ2-4, with TRBD2 identical over 7 bases. The CDR3 has 15 residues. The germline V gene encodes CDR1 SNHLY and CDR2 FYNNEI. V shed 4 bases and J 7 bases; nucleotides not matched to a gene: 10. Written as DNA, the CDR3 is TGTGCCAGCAGTGGTCTTACTAGCGTCGCCAACATTCAGTACTTC. Residues: CASSGLTSVANIQYF.

The rearrangement joins TRBV7-9 to TRBJ2-3, with 9 positions matching TRBD1. V shed 6 bases, J shed 2 bases, and the junction held 3 bases outside the gene matches. The CDR3 consists of 14 residues. CDR1 is SEHNR, CDR2 FQNEAQ, per germline (reference sequence). CDR3: CASRPQGATDTQYF. The CDR3 DNA sequence: TGTGCCAGCAGACCACAGGGGGCCACAGATACGCAGTATTTT.